One and the same sample provided the 3 T cell receptor beta chains below, sequenced in a study of T cell changes during pregnancy in multiple sclerosis. Method: immunoSEQ multiplex PCR; TCRdb's copy keeps in-frame clones and lacks some. The sample contains some 20,000 clones, roughly 89% of which appear only once. Sequencing was performed on CD4+ T cells from peripheral blood mononuclear cells, taken in the third trimester of pregnancy. All receptors come from a female donor in good health, enrolled as a control in a pregnancy study.

This clone was recorded a few times. CDR3 sequence reads: CASTVSGTSGEQFF. In nucleotides, the CDR3 is TGTGCCAGTACCGTTAGTGGGACTAGCGGAGAGCAGTTCTTC. The chain joins TRBV19 to TRBJ2-1, with TRBD2 identical over 11 bases. CDR3 size: 14 residues. Trimming cost V 7 bases and J 10 bases; bases outside gene matches: 9. The germline gives CDR1 LNHDA, CDR2 SQIVND (reference sequence).

This clone occurred a few times. The chain couples TRBV7-9 to TRBJ2-7; 7 bases are a match to TRBD2. Trimming took 5 bases from V and 6 from J; bases not matched to a gene: 10. The CDR3 runs to 14 residues. The germline CDR1 and CDR2 sequences are SEHNR and FQNEAQ (reference sequence). For the CDR3, the DNA is TGTGCCAGCAGCCTAAGCGGGATGGGCTCCGAGCAGTACTTC. It specifies CASSLSGMGSEQYF.

The V call is TRBV5-1, the J call TRBJ1-2, with 11 bases aligning to TRBD1. From germline, CDR1 is SGHRS and CDR2 YFSETQ. V trimming: 2 bases; J trimming: 8 bases; junction bases outside the gene matches: 5. The CDR3 loop spans 14 amino acids. The CDR3 region has the DNA TGCGCCAGCAGCTTTGGACAGGGGGCGGGAGGCTACACCTTC. This encodes CASSFGQGAGGYTF.